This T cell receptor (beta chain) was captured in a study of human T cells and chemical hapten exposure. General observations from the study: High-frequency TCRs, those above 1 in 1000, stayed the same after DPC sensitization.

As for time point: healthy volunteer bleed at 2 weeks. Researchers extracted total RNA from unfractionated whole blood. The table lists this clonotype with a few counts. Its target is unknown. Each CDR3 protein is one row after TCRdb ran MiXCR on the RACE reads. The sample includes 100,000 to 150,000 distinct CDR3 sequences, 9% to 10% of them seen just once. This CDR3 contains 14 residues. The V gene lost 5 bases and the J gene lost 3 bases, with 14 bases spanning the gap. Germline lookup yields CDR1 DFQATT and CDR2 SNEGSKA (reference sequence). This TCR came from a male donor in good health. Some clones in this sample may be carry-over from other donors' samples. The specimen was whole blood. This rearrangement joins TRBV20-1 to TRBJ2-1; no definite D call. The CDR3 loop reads CSARRPKDYNEQFF. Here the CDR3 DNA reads TGCAGTGCTCGAAGACCAAAAGACTACAATGAGCAGTTCTTC.